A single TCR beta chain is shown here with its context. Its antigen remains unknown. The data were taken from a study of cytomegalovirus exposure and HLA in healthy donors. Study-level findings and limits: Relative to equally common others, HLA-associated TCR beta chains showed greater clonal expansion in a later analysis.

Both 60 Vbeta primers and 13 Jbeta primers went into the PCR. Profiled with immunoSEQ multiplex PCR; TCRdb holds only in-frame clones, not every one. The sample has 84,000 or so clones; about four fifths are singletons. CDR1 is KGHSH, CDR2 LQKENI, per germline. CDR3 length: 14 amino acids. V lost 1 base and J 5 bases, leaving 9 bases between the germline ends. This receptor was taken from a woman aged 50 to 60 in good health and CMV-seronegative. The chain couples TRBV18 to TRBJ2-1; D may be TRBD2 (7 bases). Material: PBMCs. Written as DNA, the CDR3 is TGTGCCAGCTCACCACGGGGGGGCAACAATGAGCAGTTCTTC. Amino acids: CASSPRGGNNEQFF.